This T cell receptor (beta chain) came from a study of T-cell memory formation after mild COVID-19. Study outcomes and limitations: Cross-reactive memory apparently joined, as some responding clones appeared in pre-infection memory. Shrinking CD4+ clones resided mostly in CM and EM, and CD8+ ones in EMRA. Clones that shrank (day 15 to 85) were balanced CD4/CD8, whereas later expanders leaned CD4+.

This clonotype showed up just once. Antigen unknown. One entry per CDR3 protein, called by TCRdb with MiXCR from the 5' RACE reads. The data show under 700,000 distinct CDR3 sequences, around 20% seen once. Germline lookup yields CDR1 SGHTA and CDR2 FQGTGA. The V gene lost 2 bases and the J gene lost 6 bases, with 8 bases spanning the gap. CDR3 length: 14 residues. V is TRBV7-3 and J is TRBJ1-6; unclear D gene. The specimen was PBMCs or a T cell subset sorted from them (not recorded which). This TCR was sampled from an adult woman who had mild COVID-19 (a few samples of this study predate the infection). Cell type and time point are not known. The CDR3 region is CASSLLGINSPLHF. The DNA of the CDR3 is TGTGCCAGCAGCTTACTAGGGATTAATTCACCCCTCCACTTT.